This T cell receptor (beta chain) was sequenced for a study of tumor-infiltrating lymphocytes in primary liver carcinoma. A few counts support this clonotype. The source material, about 19-30 mg of unsorted bulk tissue, was used to co-extract RNA and DNA. Trimming removed 1 base at V and 11 bases at J, with 8 bases between. The CDR3 runs 12 residues. From 500 ng of total RNA, TCR beta-specific cDNA was reverse-transcribed using a constant-region primer. Nested multiplex PCR, run for three rounds with slightly modified ARM-PCR, yielded TCR beta libraries. The two initial PCR rounds, roughly 9 cycles each, used TRBV1-TRBV30 forward and C-beta reverse primers. Via MiXCR, TCRdb re-called the multiplex PCR reads, giving one row per CDR3 protein. The sample lists fewer than 85,000 distinct CDR3 sequences, around 66% occurring once.

The chain has TRBV12-3 or TRBV12-4 and TRBJ2-2; TRBD1 might be the D (5 bases). Specimen: tumor-adjacent normal liver tissue. This sequence originates from a man aged 35 to 55 with primary liver carcinoma and hepatitis B virus infection. Here the CDR3 reads CASSLGQFELFF. The CDR3 region has the DNA TGTGCCAGCAGTTTAGGACAGTTTGAGCTGTTTTTT.